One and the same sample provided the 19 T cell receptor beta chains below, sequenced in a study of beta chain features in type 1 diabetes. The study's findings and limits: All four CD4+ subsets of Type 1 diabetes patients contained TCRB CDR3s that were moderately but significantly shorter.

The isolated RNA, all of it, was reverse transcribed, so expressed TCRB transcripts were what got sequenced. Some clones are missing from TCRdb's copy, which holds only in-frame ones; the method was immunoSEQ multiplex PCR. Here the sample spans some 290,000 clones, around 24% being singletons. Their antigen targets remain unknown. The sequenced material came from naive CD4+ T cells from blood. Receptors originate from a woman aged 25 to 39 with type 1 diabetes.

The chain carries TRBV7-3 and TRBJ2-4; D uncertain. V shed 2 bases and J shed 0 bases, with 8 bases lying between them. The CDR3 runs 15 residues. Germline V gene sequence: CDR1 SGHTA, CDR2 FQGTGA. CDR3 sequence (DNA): TGTGCCAGCAGCTTAGGCCCTCCAGCCAAAAACATTCAGTACTTC. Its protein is CASSLGPPAKNIQYF.

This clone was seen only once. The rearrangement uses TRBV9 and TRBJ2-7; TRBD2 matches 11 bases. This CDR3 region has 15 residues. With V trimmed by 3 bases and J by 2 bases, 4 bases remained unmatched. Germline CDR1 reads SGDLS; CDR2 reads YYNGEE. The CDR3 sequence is CASSELAGGPYEQYF. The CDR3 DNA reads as TGTGCCAGCAGCGAATTAGCGGGAGGGCCCTACGAGCAGTACTTC. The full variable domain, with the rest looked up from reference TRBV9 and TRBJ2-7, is DSGVTQTPKHLITATGQRVTLRCSPRSGDLSVYWYQQSLDQGLQFLIQYYNGEERAKGNILERFSAQQFPDLHSELNLSSLELGDSALYFCASSELAGGPYEQYFGPGTRLTVT.

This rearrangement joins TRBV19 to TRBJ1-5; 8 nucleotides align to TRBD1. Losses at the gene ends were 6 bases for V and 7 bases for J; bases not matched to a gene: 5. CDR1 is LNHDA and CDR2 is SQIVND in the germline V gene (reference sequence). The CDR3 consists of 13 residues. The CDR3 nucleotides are TGTGCCAGTAGCCTCGGACAGGGCCAGCCCCAGCATTTT. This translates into CASSLGQGQPQHF.

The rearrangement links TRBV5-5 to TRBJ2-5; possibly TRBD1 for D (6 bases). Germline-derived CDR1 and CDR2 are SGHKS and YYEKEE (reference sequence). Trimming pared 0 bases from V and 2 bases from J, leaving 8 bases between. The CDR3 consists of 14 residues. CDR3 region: CASSLEDSQETQYF. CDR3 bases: TGTGCCAGCAGCTTGGAGGACAGTCAAGAGACCCAGTACTTC.

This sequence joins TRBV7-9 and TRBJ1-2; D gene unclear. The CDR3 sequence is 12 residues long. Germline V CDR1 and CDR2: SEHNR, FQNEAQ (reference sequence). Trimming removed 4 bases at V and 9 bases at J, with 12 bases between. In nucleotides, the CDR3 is TGTGCCAGCAGCTCGACATTGATCAGCTACACCTTC. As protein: CASSSTLISYTF.

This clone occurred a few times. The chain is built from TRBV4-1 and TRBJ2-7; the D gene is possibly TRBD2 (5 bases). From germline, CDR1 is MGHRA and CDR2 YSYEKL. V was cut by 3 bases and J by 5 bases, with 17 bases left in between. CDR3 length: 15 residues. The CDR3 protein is CASSHGVSPFDEQYF. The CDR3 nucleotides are TGCGCCAGCAGCCACGGGGTTTCCCCCTTCGACGAGCAGTACTTC.

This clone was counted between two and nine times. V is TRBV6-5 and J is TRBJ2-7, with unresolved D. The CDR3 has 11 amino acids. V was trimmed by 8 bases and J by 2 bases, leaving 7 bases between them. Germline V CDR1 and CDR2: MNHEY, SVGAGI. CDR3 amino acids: CASRGPYEQYF. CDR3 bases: TGTGCCAGCCGAGGTCCCTACGAGCAGTACTTC.

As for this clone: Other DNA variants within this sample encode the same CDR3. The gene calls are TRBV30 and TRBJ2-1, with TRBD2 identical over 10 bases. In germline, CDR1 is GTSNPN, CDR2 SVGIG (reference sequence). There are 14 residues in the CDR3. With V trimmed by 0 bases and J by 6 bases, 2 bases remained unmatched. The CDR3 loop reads CAWSVLAGANEQFF. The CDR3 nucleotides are TGTGCCTGGAGTGTTCTAGCGGGAGCCAATGAGCAGTTCTTC. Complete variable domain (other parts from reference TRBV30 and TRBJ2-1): SQTIHQWPATLVQPVGSPLSLECTVEGTSNPNLYWYRQAAGRGLQLLFYSVGIGQISSEVPQNLSASRPQDRQFILSSKKLLLSDSGFYLCAWSVLAGANEQFFGPGTRLTVL.

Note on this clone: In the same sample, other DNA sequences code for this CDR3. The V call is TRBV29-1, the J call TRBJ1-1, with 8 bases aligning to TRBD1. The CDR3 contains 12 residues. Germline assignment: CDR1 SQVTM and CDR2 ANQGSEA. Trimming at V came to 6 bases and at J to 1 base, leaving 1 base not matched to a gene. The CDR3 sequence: CSVGQGNTEAFF. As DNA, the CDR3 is TGCAGCGTCGGACAGGGGAACACTGAAGCTTTCTTT.

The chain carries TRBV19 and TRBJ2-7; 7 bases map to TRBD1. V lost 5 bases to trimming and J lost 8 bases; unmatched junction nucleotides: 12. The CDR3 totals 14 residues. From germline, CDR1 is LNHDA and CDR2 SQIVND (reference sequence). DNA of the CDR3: TGTGCCAGTAGTTTTGAGGACAGGAGCACCAAGCAGTACTTC. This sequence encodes CASSFEDRSTKQYF. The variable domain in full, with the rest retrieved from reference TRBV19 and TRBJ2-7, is DGGITQSPKYLFRKEGQNVTLSCEQNLNHDAMYWYRQDPGQGLRLIYYSQIVNDFQKGDIAEGYSVSREKKESFPLTVTSAQKNPTAFYLCASSFEDRSTKQYFGPGTRLTVT.

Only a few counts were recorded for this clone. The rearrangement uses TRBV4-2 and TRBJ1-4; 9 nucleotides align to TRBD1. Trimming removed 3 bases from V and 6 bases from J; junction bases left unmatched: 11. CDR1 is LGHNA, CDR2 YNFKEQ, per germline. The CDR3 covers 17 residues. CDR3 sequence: CASSHETTGQGYEKLFF. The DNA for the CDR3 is TGTGCCAGCAGCCATGAAACTACGGGACAGGGATATGAAAAACTGTTTTTT.

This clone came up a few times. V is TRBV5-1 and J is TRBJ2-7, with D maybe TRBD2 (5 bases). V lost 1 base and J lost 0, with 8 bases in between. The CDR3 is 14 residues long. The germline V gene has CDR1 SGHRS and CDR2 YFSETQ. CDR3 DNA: TGCGCCAGCAGCTTGAGCCGGGGCTCCTACGAGCAGTACTTC. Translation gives CASSLSRGSYEQYF.

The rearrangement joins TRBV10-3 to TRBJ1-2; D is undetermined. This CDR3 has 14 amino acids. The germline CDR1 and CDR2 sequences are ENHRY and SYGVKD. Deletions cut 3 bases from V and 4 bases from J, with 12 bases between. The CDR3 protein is CAISDYEGVYGYTF. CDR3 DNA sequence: TGTGCCATCAGTGATTATGAGGGCGTCTATGGCTACACCTTC.

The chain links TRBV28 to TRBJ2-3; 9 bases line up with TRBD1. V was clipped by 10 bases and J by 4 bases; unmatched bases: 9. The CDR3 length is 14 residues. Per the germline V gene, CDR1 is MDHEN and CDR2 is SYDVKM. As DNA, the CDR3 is TGTGCCATCGACCGGGACAGGGCCTCAGATACGCAGTATTTT. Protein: CAIDRDRASDTQYF.

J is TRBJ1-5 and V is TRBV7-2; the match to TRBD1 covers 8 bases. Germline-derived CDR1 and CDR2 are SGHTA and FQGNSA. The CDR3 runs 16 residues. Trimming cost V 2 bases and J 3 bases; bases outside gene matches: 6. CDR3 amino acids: CASSLWTGFSNQPQHF. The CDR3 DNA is TGTGCCAGCAGCTTATGGACAGGGTTTTCCAATCAGCCCCAGCATTTT.

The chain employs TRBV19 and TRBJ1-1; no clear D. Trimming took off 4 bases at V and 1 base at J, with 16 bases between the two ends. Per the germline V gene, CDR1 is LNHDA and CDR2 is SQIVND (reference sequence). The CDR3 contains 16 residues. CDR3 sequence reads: CASSSGETWKNTEAFF. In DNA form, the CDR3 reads TGTGCCAGTAGTAGTGGCGAGACATGGAAGAACACTGAAGCTTTCTTT.

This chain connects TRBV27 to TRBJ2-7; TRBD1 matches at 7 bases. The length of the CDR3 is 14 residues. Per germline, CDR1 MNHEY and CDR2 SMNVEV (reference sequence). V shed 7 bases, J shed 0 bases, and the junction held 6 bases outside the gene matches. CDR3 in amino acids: CASTTDRSSYEQYF. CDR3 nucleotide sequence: TGTGCCAGCACTACGGACAGGAGCTCCTACGAGCAGTACTTC.

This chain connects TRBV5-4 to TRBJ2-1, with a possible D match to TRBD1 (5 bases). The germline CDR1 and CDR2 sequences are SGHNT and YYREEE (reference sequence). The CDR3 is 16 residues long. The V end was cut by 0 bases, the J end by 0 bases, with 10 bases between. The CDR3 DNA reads TGTGCCAGCAGCTTGGGGGGCAGAAGCTCCTACAATGAGCAGTTCTTC. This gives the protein CASSLGGRSSYNEQFF.

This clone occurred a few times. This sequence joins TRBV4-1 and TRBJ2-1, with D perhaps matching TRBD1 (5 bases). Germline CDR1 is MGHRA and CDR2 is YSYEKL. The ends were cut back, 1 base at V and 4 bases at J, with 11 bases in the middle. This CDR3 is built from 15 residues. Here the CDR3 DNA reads TGCGCCAGCAGCCAAGTAGGGCCAGGGTACAATGAGCAGTTCTTC. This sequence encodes CASSQVGPGYNEQFF.